This note documents a single T cell receptor (beta chain) sequence. The antigen remains undetermined. Per germline, CDR1 MNHNS and CDR2 SASEGT. Deletions cut 2 bases from V and 3 bases from J, with 7 bases between. This CDR3 spans 14 amino acids. Every subset's genomic DNA went evenly onto several immunoSEQ plates. Produced via immunoSEQ multiplex PCR; TCRdb's table is partial and in-frame only. The sample has 2,100,000 or so clones; around 95% are singletons. The data were obtained in a study of shared clonotypes between healthy human individuals. Findings and caveats of the study: Clonotype sharing across a few donors was observed for about 4.8% of naive CD4 clonotypes.

Splitting the CD4+ cells yielded a CD45RA+ naive subset and a CD45RA-negative memory subset. The rearrangement uses TRBV6-1 and TRBJ2-2; D gene uncertain. Specimen: naive CD4+ T cells sorted from blood. Subset given: CD45RA+ positively selected. This sequence originates from a man in his late teens or twenties in good health. This CDR3 is CASSEQSDTGELFF. The CDR3, as DNA: TGTGCCAGCAGTGAACAGTCGGACACCGGGGAGCTGTTTTTT.